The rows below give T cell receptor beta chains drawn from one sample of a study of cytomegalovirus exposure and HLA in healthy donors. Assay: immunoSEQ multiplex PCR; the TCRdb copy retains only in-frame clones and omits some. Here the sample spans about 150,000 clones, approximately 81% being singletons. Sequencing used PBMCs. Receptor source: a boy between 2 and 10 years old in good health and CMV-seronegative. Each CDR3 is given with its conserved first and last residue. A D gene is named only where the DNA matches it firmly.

CASSPTASGGQNIQYF	TGCGCCAGCAGCCCGACAGCAAGCGGGGGGCAAAACATTCAGTACTTC	TRBV5-1	TRBJ2-4	TRBD2	16
CASTGSGTGPYEQYF	TGTGCCAGCACCGGATCCGGGACAGGGCCCTACGAGCAGTACTTC	TRBV6-1	TRBJ2-7	TRBD1	15
CASSPQRQGRSYEQYF	TGTGCCAGCAGCCCACAACGACAGGGGCGGTCCTACGAGCAGTACTTC	TRBV11-3	TRBJ2-7	TRBD1	16
CASSLGTGDLGTQYF	TGTGCCAGTAGCCTGGGGACAGGGGATTTGGGGACCCAGTACTTC	TRBV19	TRBJ2-5	TRBD1	15
CASTPDRTAEAFF	TGTGCCAGCACCCCCGACAGGACGGCTGAAGCTTTCTTT	TRBV6-1	TRBJ1-1	-	13
CASSISRLYEQYF	TGTGCCAGTAGTATATCCAGGCTCTACGAGCAGTACTTC	TRBV19	TRBJ2-7	-	13
CASSDTKGAGEKLFF	TGTGCCAGCAGCGATACAAAGGGGGCCGGTGAAAAACTGTTTTTT	TRBV5-6	TRBJ1-4	TRBD1	15
CASSWDRDYSHEQYF	TGTGCCAGCAGCTGGGACCGGGACTATTCCCACGAGCAGTACTTC	TRBV2	TRBJ2-7	TRBD2	15
CASSYLGQASYEQYF	TGTGCCAGCAGTTACCTGGGACAGGCGAGCTACGAGCAGTACTTC	TRBV6-5	TRBJ2-7	TRBD1	15
CASSMETGSSYEQYF	TGTGCCAGCAGTATGGAGACAGGGAGCTCCTACGAGCAGTACTTC	TRBV27	TRBJ2-7	TRBD1	15
CASSLRGGDNGYTF	TGTGCCAGCAGCTTAAGAGGGGGGGACAATGGCTACACCTTC	TRBV7-3	TRBJ1-2	-	14
CASSLTDRDPDQPQHF	TGTGCCAGCAGCTTAACGGACAGGGACCCCGATCAGCCCCAGCATTTT	TRBV7-9	TRBJ1-5	TRBD1	16
CASSQGGLAGMPGELFF	TGCGCCAGCAGCCAAGGGGGACTAGCGGGAATGCCCGGGGAGCTGTTTTTT	TRBV4-3	TRBJ2-2	TRBD2	17
CASSQRSTEAFF	TGTGCCAGCTCCCAGCGGAGCACTGAAGCTTTCTTT	TRBV6-5	TRBJ1-1	-	12